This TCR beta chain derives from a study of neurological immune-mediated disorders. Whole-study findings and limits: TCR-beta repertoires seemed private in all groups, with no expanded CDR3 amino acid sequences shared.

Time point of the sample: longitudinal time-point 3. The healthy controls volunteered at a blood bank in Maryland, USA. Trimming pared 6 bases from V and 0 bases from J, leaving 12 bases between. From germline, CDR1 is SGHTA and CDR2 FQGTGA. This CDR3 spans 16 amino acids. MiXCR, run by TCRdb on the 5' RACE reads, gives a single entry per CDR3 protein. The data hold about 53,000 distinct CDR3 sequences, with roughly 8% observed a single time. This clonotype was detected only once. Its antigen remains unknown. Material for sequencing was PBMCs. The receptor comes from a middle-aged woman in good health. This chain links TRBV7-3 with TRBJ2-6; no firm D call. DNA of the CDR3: TGTGCCAGCAGTCCGGGCATATTCTCTGGGGCCAACGTCCTGACTTTC. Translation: CASSPGIFSGANVLTF.